The 32 T cell receptor beta chains below come from one sample, sequenced in a study of human T cells and chemical hapten exposure. Sample time point: pre-sensitization, week 0. Noted treatment: therapeutic diphenylcyclopropenone sensitization with weekly scalp DPC. TCRdb reprocessed the RACE reads via MiXCR and lists one record per CDR3 protein. The repertoire holds about 250,000 distinct CDR3 sequences, with roughly 7.7% as singletons. The source was whole blood, collected in connection with sensitization to the hapten diphenylcyclopropenone (DPC). The source of these receptors is a man younger than 35 with alopecia areata. Some clones in this sample may be carry-over from other donors' samples.

This clonotype came up a few times. The chain has TRBV7-6 and TRBJ2-3, with D tentatively TRBD2 (6 bases). The V gene's germline CDR1 is SGHVS and CDR2 FNYEAQ. The CDR3 has 15 amino acids. V was cut by 1 base and J by 6 bases, with 14 bases left in between. The CDR3 region is CASSLVTPRGDTQYF. The CDR3 DNA follows: TGTGCCAGCAGCTTAGTGACTCCCCGGGGGGATACGCAGTATTTT.

This clonotype was recorded a few times. The chain joins TRBV12-3 or TRBV12-4 to TRBJ1-4; D is ambiguous. Trimming stripped 5 bases from V and 6 bases from J, with 13 bases between. The CDR3 sequence is 14 residues long. CDR3: CASSPRRNDEKLFF. The CDR3 DNA is TGTGCCAGCAGTCCCCGCAGGAACGATGAAAAACTGTTTTTT.

The chain joins TRBV5-1 to TRBJ1-5; tentative D call: TRBD1 (5 bases). Germline V gene sequence: CDR1 SGHRS, CDR2 YFSETQ. Trimming removed 0 bases at V and 0 bases at J, with 10 bases between. The CDR3 consists of 16 residues. The CDR3 is CASSLGDGYSNQPQHF. The CDR3 region has the DNA TGCGCCAGCAGCTTGGGGGACGGGTATAGCAATCAGCCCCAGCATTTT.

This clonotype was seen more than once but under ten times. CDR3 sequence (DNA): TGTGCCAGCAGCTCAGAGGGTGGTTCTGGAAACACCATATATTTT. It specifies CASSSEGGSGNTIYF. The chain links TRBV7-9 to TRBJ1-3; D remains unclear. The CDR3 contains 15 residues. V was clipped by 4 bases and J by 1 base, with 11 bases between them. CDR1 is SEHNR and CDR2 is FQNEAQ in the germline V gene (reference sequence).

The chain joins TRBV7-2 to TRBJ1-3; 8 nucleotides agree with TRBD1. CDR1 and CDR2 (germline): SGHTA, FQGNSA. V was clipped by 5 bases and J by 2 bases; unmatched bases: 8. CDR3 length equals 16 residues. The CDR3 region has the DNA TGTGCCAGCAGCATAACAGGGGGTGGTACTGGAAACACCATATATTTT. The encoded protein is CASSITGGGTGNTIYF.

This clonotype appeared a few times. V gene TRBV14 combines with J gene TRBJ1-2; D possibly corresponds to TRBD1 (5 bases). Trimming took 4 bases from V and 3 from J, leaving 12 bases between them. Germline CDR1 and CDR2: SGHDN and FVKESK. The CDR3 is made up of 14 amino acids. The CDR3 DNA sequence: TGTGCCAGCAGCCGGGGCGTAAAAGACTATGGCTACACCTTC. Protein product: CASSRGVKDYGYTF.

The rearrangement joins TRBV20-1 to TRBJ1-5; 9 bases fit TRBD1. The CDR3 has 14 amino acids. Trimming at V came to 6 bases and at J to 5 bases, leaving 8 bases not matched to a gene. Germline V gives CDR1 DFQATT, CDR2 SNEGSKA (reference sequence). This chain's CDR3 is CSARTDRGHQPQHF. CDR3 sequence (DNA): TGCAGTGCACGTACGGACAGGGGTCATCAGCCCCAGCATTTT.

The V and J genes are TRBV9 and TRBJ2-5; 8 nucleotides align to TRBD2. CDR1 and CDR2 from the germline V gene are SGDLS and YYNGEE. With V trimmed by 0 bases and J by 2 bases, 6 bases remained unmatched. This CDR3 spans 16 amino acids. This CDR3 reads CASSVEGSGAQETQYF. The CDR3 nucleotides are TGTGCCAGCAGCGTAGAGGGTAGCGGGGCTCAAGAGACCCAGTACTTC.

The chain has TRBV28 and TRBJ2-7; TRBD1 matches 7 bases. Germline V gene lookup returns CDR1 MDHEN and CDR2 SYDVKM. The ends lost 5 bases at V and 0 bases at J; junction bases unmatched: 7. This CDR3 contains 15 residues. The chain's CDR3 is CASSPTGADSYEQYF. CDR3 nucleotide sequence: TGTGCCAGCAGTCCTACAGGGGCGGACTCCTACGAGCAGTACTTC.

This clonotype was counted between two and nine times. V and J are TRBV20-1 and TRBJ2-1, with 12 bases lining up with TRBD2. The germline CDR1 and CDR2 sequences are DFQATT and SNEGSKA (reference sequence). The CDR3 runs 15 residues. With 6 bases clipped from V and 4 bases from J, the junction kept 7 bases outside the gene matches. DNA of the CDR3: TGCAGTGCCGCCCCCACTAGCGGGGGGTACAATGAGCAGTTCTTC. It specifies CSAAPTSGGYNEQFF.

The chain couples TRBV6-6 to TRBJ1-2; D is uncertain. Trimming took 3 bases from V and 6 from J, leaving 8 bases between them. CDR3 length: 12 amino acids. CDR1 and CDR2 (germline): MNHNY, SVGAGI (reference sequence). The CDR3: CASSYSEDGYTF. CDR3 DNA sequence: TGTGCCAGCAGTTATTCGGAGGATGGCTACACCTTC.

This rearrangement joins TRBV7-2 to TRBJ1-5; 7 bases map to TRBD1. The CDR3 spans 14 residues. Trimming at V came to 5 bases and at J to 5 bases, leaving 6 bases not matched to a gene. Germline CDR1 is SGHTA and CDR2 is FQGNSA. The CDR3 here is CASSPTGVYQPQHF. CDR3 nucleotides: TGTGCCAGCAGCCCAACAGGGGTCTATCAGCCCCAGCATTTT.

The V gene is TRBV7-2, the J gene TRBJ1-2, with D perhaps matching TRBD1 (5 bases). The CDR3 is 21 amino acids. Trimming pared 2 bases from V and 5 bases from J, leaving 33 bases between. Germline values: CDR1 SGHTA, CDR2 FQGNSA. In DNA form, the CDR3 reads TGTGCCAGCAGCTTAATCGGGGCGGAGTCCCCCCGATATTCTCTACTATATGGCTACACCTTC. It codes for CASSLIGAESPRYSLLYGYTF.

The genes are TRBV7-6 and TRBJ1-6; D remains unclear. Trimming stripped 1 base from V and 10 bases from J, with 11 bases between. Germline assignment: CDR1 SGHVS and CDR2 FNYEAQ. The CDR3 covers 14 residues. The CDR3 DNA reads as TGTGCCAGCAGCTTAGGGGGAGAGGGCTCACCCCTCCACTTT. Protein sequence: CASSLGGEGSPLHF.

This clonotype was seen repeatedly, ten times or more. The rearrangement links TRBV6-2 or TRBV6-3 to TRBJ1-1; a possible D gene is TRBD1 (5 bases). Germline V gene sequence: CDR1 MNHEY, CDR2 SVGEGT. The CDR3 is 13 residues long. V gave up 7 bases and J gave up 4 bases, with 13 bases separating them. The CDR3 sequence: CASKPGRGTEAFF. The DNA for the CDR3 is TGTGCCAGCAAACCAGGGCGAGGCACTGAAGCTTTCTTT.

This clonotype was detected many times. The rearrangement links TRBV29-1 to TRBJ2-5, with D perhaps assigned TRBD1 or TRBD2 (5 bases each). CDR1 is SQVTM, CDR2 ANQGSEA, per germline. The germline V and J ends were trimmed by 0 bases and 9 bases, with 8 bases remaining between them. The CDR3 extends over 11 amino acids. The CDR3 sequence is CSVEDRGAQYF. CDR3 coding DNA: TGCAGCGTTGAAGATCGAGGGGCCCAGTACTTC. The complete variable domain, with remaining parts taken from reference TRBV29-1 and TRBJ2-5, reads SAVISQKPSRDICQRGTSLTIQCQVDSQVTMMFWYRQQPGQSLTLIATANQGSEATYESGFVIDKFPISRPNLTFSTLTVSNMSPEDSSIYLCSVEDRGAQYFGPGTRLLVL.

This clonotype was seen repeatedly, ten times or more. The rearrangement joins TRBV4-3 to TRBJ2-5; TRBD2 might be the D (6 bases). Deletions cut 5 bases from V and 5 bases from J, with 15 bases between. Germline-derived CDR1 and CDR2 are LGHNA and YSLEER. CDR3 length: 14 amino acids. CDR3 loop: CASSSLAREETQYF. The DNA for the CDR3 is TGCGCCAGCAGCAGTCTAGCACGGGAGGAGACCCAGTACTTC.

The chain employs TRBV20-1 and TRBJ1-2, with 7 positions matching TRBD1. CDR3 size: 18 residues. Looked up from germline, CDR1 is DFQATT and CDR2 is SNEGSKA (reference sequence). J was trimmed by 0 bases and V by 1 base; bases with no gene match: 14. CDR3 loop: CSARARDPQGPPNYGYTF. As DNA, the CDR3 is TGCAGTGCTAGAGCGAGGGACCCACAGGGGCCCCCTAACTATGGCTACACCTTC.

This clonotype was seen at least ten times. The chain links TRBV20-1 to TRBJ1-4; D is perhaps TRBD1 (6 bases). The CDR3 consists of 16 residues. V shed 3 bases and J shed 0 bases, with 14 bases lying between them. Per germline, CDR1 DFQATT and CDR2 SNEGSKA (reference sequence). CDR3 loop: CSARGPPGATNEKLFF. DNA for the CDR3: TGCAGTGCTAGGGGACCTCCAGGGGCAACTAATGAAAAACTGTTTTTT.

The chain combines TRBV6-6 with TRBJ1-2; D might be TRBD1 (5 bases). Trimming cost V 7 bases and J 8 bases, with 14 bases left between them. CDR3 length: 12 amino acids. Germline CDR1 is MNHNY and CDR2 is SVGAGI (reference sequence). The chain's CDR3 is CASTLTGSGYTF. CDR3 sequence (DNA): TGTGCCAGCACTCTAACAGGAAGCGGCTACACCTTC.

The V and J genes are TRBV18 and TRBJ2-3; D gene unclear. Trimming removed 0 bases at V and 4 bases at J, with 17 bases between. The germline V gene has CDR1 KGHSH and CDR2 LQKENI. The length of the CDR3 is 17 residues. CDR3 in amino acids: CASSPPRLPTYADTQYF. The CDR3 DNA reads as TGTGCCAGCTCACCACCGCGACTTCCCACGTACGCAGATACGCAGTATTTT.

This clonotype has at least ten counts. CDR3: CASSLLGRTEAFF. DNA of the CDR3: TGTGCCAGCAGTTTATTGGGAAGGACTGAAGCTTTCTTT. The gene calls are TRBV6-5 and TRBJ1-1, with D unclear. Germline CDR1 is MNHEY and CDR2 is SVGAGI. The CDR3 totals 13 residues. The V end lost 4 bases, the J end lost 5 bases, and 11 bases lay between the germline ends.

This clonotype has more than one count but fewer than ten. This chain joins TRBV28 and TRBJ1-4, with TRBD1 matching 8 bases. Germline V CDR1 and CDR2: MDHEN, SYDVKM. CDR3 length: 13 amino acids. V dropped 6 bases and J dropped 7; count of bases not matched to a gene: 4. CDR3 bases: TGTGCCAGCAGGACAGGGGTGGTTGAAAAACTGTTTTTT. Its translation: CASRTGVVEKLFF.

This clonotype was seen only a few times. The chain couples TRBV5-1 to TRBJ1-3; the D gene is possibly TRBD1 (6 bases). V was trimmed by 6 bases and J by 0 bases, leaving 13 bases between them. This CDR3 has 15 residues. Germline CDR1 reads SGHRS; CDR2 reads YFSETQ. The CDR3 DNA reads as TGCGCCAGCAATCCGGGACAAGGCTCTGGAAACACCATATATTTT. This translates into CASNPGQGSGNTIYF.

This clonotype has ten or more counts. The chain links TRBV12-3 or TRBV12-4 to TRBJ1-1, with D perhaps matching TRBD1 (6 bases). Trimming stripped 5 bases from V and 10 bases from J, with 14 bases between. The CDR3 is made up of 12 amino acids. Here the CDR3 DNA reads TGTGCCAGCAGTCCCTCTACAGGGCGAGCTTTCTTT. This gives the protein CASSPSTGRAFF.

This clonotype showed up just a few times. The chain carries TRBV7-9 and TRBJ2-3; D might be TRBD1 (6 bases). From germline, CDR1 is SEHNR and CDR2 FQNEAQ (reference sequence). This CDR3 contains 15 residues. The V end was cut by 5 bases, the J end by 9 bases, with 21 bases between. The CDR3: CASSQGQTNQRTQYF. The CDR3, as DNA: TGTGCCAGCAGCCAAGGACAGACTAATCAGAGGACGCAGTATTTT.

This clonotype was seen only once. The V and J genes are TRBV28 and TRBJ1-5; D is uncertain. The germline CDR1 and CDR2 sequences are MDHEN and SYDVKM. This CDR3 spans 13 amino acids. V lost 6 bases and J lost 2, with 8 bases in between. CDR3 in DNA: TGTGCCAGCAGCCGTCGCGGCAATCAGCCCCAGCATTTT. Its protein product is CASSRRGNQPQHF.

V gene TRBV7-2 combines with J gene TRBJ1-1; no firm D call. V lost 2 bases, J lost 1 base, and 14 bases lay in between. Germline loops: CDR1 SGHTA, CDR2 FQGNSA. The CDR3 has 16 residues. DNA for the CDR3: TGTGCCAGCAGCTTAATGGCACTGCAGACGAACACTGAAGCTTTCTTT. It is translated as CASSLMALQTNTEAFF. The full variable domain, with the rest looked up from reference TRBV7-2 and TRBJ1-1, is GAGVSQSPSNKVTEKGKDVELRCDPISGHTALYWYRQSLGQGLEFLIYFQGNSAPDKSGLPSDRFSAERTGGSVSTLTIQRTQQEDSAVYLCASSLMALQTNTEAFFGQGTRLTVV.

The gene calls are TRBV4-1 and TRBJ1-4; 9 bases are shared with TRBD1. Losses at the gene ends were 5 bases for V and 3 bases for J; bases not matched to a gene: 4. CDR1 and CDR2 from the germline V gene are MGHRA and YSYEKL. The CDR3 totals 15 residues. The DNA of the CDR3 is TGCGCCAGCAGCATCCGGGACAGGGCTAATGAAAAACTGTTTTTT. This gives the protein CASSIRDRANEKLFF.

This sequence joins TRBV7-9 and TRBJ1-6; D gene uncertain. V dropped 2 bases and J dropped 0 bases, with 8 bases sitting between them. Germline V gene sequence: CDR1 SEHNR, CDR2 FQNEAQ (reference sequence). The CDR3 is 16 residues long. This CDR3 is CASSLTGTSYNSPLHF. The CDR3 DNA is TGTGCCAGCAGCTTAACTGGTACCTCCTATAATTCACCCCTCCACTTT.

The CDR3 sequence is CSVRTGGTGELFF. In DNA, the CDR3 is TGCAGCGTCCGGACAGGGGGGACCGGGGAGCTGTTTTTT. The chain has TRBV29-1 and TRBJ2-2, with 10 bases fitting TRBD1. The CDR3 spans 13 residues. V shed 6 bases and J 5 bases; nucleotides not matched to a gene: 3. CDR1 is SQVTM and CDR2 is ANQGSEA in the germline V gene.

V and J are TRBV18 and TRBJ1-3; TRBD1 matches at 7 bases. This CDR3 is built from 17 residues. Trimming removed 3 bases from V and 1 base from J; junction bases left unmatched: 9. The germline V gene encodes CDR1 KGHSH and CDR2 LQKENI. In DNA, the CDR3 is TGTGCCAGCTCACCCGAGACAGGGACATCATCTGGAAACACCATATATTTT. This codes for CASSPETGTSSGNTIYF.